Presented here are 4 T cell receptor beta chains from one specimen sequenced in a study of T cell changes during pregnancy in multiple sclerosis. Here immunoSEQ multiplex PCR was the method, and the copy in TCRdb shows in-frame clones only, minus some. The table has roughly 80,000 clones, approximately 95% seen once. The sequencing used peripheral blood, collected in the first trimester of pregnancy. Source of these receptors: a female donor with multiple sclerosis, enrolled in a pregnancy study.

This CDR3 reads CASSEGRYSASIYGYTF. The CDR3 bases are TGTGCCAGCAGTGAGGGGAGATACAGCGCTAGCATCTATGGCTACACCTTC. The chain combines TRBV25-1 with TRBJ1-2; D not resolved. Trimming took 3 bases from V and 4 from J, leaving 21 bases between them. The CDR3 length is 17 residues. Germline lookup yields CDR1 MGHDK and CDR2 SYGVNS.

The CDR3 coding sequence is TGCAGCGTTGAAGTTCGTAGGCAGGGGGCGATGAACACTGAAGCTTTCTTT. Translation: CSVEVRRQGAMNTEAFF. The gene calls are TRBV29-1 and TRBJ1-1, with TRBD1 matching 8 bases. This CDR3 is built from 17 residues. The germline V gene encodes CDR1 SQVTM and CDR2 ANQGSEA. The ends lost 1 base at V and 0 bases at J; junction bases unmatched: 10.

The chain recombines TRBV6-5 with TRBJ2-1; maybe TRBD2 (7 bases). CDR3 length: 12 amino acids. V lost 6 bases to trimming and J lost 15 bases, with 18 bases between them. Per germline, CDR1 MNHEY and CDR2 SVGAGI. The CDR3 is CASRASGGPRFF. The CDR3 DNA reads as TGTGCCAGCAGAGCCTCGGGGGGCCCCCGGTTCTTC.

The J gene is TRBJ1-1, the V gene TRBV5-1, with TRBD1 matching over 9 bases. Germline V gene lookup returns CDR1 SGHRS and CDR2 YFSETQ. This CDR3 is built from 15 residues. V lost 4 bases, J lost 3 bases, and 7 bases stayed unmatched. The CDR3 DNA is TGCGCCAGCAGCCCATCGACAGGGGGGGACACTGAAGCTTTCTTT. This encodes CASSPSTGGDTEAFF.